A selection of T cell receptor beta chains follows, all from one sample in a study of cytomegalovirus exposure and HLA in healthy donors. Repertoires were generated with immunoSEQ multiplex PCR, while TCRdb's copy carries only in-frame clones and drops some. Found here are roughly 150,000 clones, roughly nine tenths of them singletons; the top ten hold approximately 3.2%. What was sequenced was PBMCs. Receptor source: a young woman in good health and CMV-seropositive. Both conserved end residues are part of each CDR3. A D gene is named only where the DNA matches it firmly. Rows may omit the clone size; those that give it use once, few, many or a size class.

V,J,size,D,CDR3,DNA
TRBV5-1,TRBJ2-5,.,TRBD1,CASSLAGTGVSETQYF,TGCGCCAGCAGCTTGGCCGGGACAGGGGTTTCAGAGACCCAGTACTTC
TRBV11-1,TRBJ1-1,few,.,CASSPDFQRVTEAFF,TGTGCCAGCAGCCCGGACTTCCAGAGGGTCACTGAAGCTTTCTTT
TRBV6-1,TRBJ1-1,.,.,CASSDPGMVNTEAFF,TGTGCCAGCAGTGACCCAGGGATGGTGAACACTGAAGCTTTCTTT
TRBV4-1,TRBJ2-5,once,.,CASSQDGPGVRETQYF,TGCGCCAGCAGCCAAGATGGGCCGGGAGTCCGGGAGACCCAGTACTTC
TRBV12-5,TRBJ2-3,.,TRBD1,CASGLAGTATDTQYF,TGTGCTAGTGGTTTGGCCGGGACAGCCACAGATACGCAGTATTTT
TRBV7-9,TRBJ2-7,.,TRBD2,CASSLGLAAKPPYEQYF,TGTGCCAGCAGCTTAGGGCTAGCGGCTAAGCCCCCCTACGAGCAGTACTTC
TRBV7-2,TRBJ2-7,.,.,CASSSDRDWEQYF,TGTGCCAGCAGCTCCGACAGGGACTGGGAGCAGTACTTC
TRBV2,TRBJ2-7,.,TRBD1,CASSYRDRGYEQYF,TGTGCCAGCAGTTACCGGGACAGGGGCTACGAGCAGTACTTC
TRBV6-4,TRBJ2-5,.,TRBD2,CASSGGLAGSQETQYF,TGTGCCAGCAGTGGCGGACTAGCGGGTTCGCAAGAGACCCAGTACTTC
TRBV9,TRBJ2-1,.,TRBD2,CASSPVRLASYNEQFF,TGTGCCAGCAGCCCGGTACGACTAGCGAGTTACAATGAGCAGTTCTTC
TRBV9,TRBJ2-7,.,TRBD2,CASSMGREKDEQYF,TGTGCCAGCTCAATGGGGCGGGAGAAGGACGAGCAGTACTTC
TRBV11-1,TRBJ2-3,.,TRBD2,CASSRGREGLNTDTQYF,TGTGCCAGCAGCCGCGGGCGGGAGGGCCTAAACACAGATACGCAGTATTTT
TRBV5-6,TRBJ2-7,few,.,CASSSFHEQYF,TGTGCCAGCAGCTCGTTCCACGAGCAGTACTTC
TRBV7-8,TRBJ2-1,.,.,CASSPTRIYNEQFF,TGTGCCAGCAGCCCAACGAGAATCTACAATGAGCAGTTCTTC
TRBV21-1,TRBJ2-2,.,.,CASSKSRLAGDSTGELFF,TGTGCCAGCAGCAAATCTAGGCTAGCGGGAGATTCGACCGGGGAGCTGTTTTTT
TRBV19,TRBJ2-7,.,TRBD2,CASSYRLAGAVEQYF,TGTGCCAGTAGTTATAGACTAGCGGGAGCGGTTGAGCAGTACTTC
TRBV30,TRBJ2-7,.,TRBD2,CAWSGLAAPSYEQYF,TGTGCCTGGAGTGGGCTAGCGGCGCCCTCCTACGAGCAGTACTTC
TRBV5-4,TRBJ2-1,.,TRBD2,CASEGTSGYNEQFF,TGTGCGAGCGAGGGGACTAGCGGCTACAATGAGCAGTTCTTC
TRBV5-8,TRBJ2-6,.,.,CASSLRQAGANVLTF,TGTGCCAGCAGCTTGAGGCAGGCTGGGGCCAACGTCCTGACTTTC
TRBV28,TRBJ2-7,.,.,CASSFRGEQYF,TGTGCCAGCAGTTTCAGGGGCGAGCAGTACTTC
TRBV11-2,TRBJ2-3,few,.,CASSKTSIDSDTQYF,TGTGCCAGCAGCAAAACGAGTATAGATTCGGATACGCAGTATTTT
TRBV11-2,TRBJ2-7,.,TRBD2,CASSSRLAGYGEQYF,TGTGCCAGCAGCTCTCGACTAGCGGGATACGGCGAGCAGTACTTC
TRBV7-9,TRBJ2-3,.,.,CATTRGVTSTDTQYF,TGTGCCACCACACGGGGAGTTACTAGCACAGATACGCAGTATTTT
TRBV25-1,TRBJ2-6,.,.,CASSGPGVTGANVLTF,TGTGCCAGCAGTGGCCCGGGGGTAACTGGGGCCAACGTCCTGACTTTC
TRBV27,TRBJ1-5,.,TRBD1,CASSLIAGQGDNQPQHF,TGTGCCAGCAGTTTAATAGCGGGACAGGGTGACAATCAGCCCCAGCATTTT
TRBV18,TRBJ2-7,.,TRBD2,CASSPGSGRAHEQYF,TGTGCCAGCTCACCAGGGAGCGGGAGGGCCCACGAGCAGTACTTC
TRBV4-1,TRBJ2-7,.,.,CASSRVAGVTYEQYF,TGCGCCAGCAGCCGGGTGGCCGGGGTCACCTACGAGCAGTACTTC
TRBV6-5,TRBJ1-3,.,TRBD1,CASRPQGAGNTIYF,TGTGCCAGCAGACCGCAGGGGGCTGGAAACACCATATATTTT
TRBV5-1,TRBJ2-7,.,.,CASSLRRDLPSEQYF,TGCGCCAGCAGCTTGAGGCGGGATCTTCCCTCCGAGCAGTACTTC
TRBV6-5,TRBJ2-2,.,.,CASSFRQADGELFF,TGTGCCAGCAGTTTCAGACAGGCGGACGGGGAGCTGTTTTTT
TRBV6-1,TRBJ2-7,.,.,CASSLTRSEQYF,TGTGCCAGCAGTTTAACGCGGAGCGAGCAGTACTTC
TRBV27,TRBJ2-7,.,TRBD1,CASIGGDRVNEQYF,TGTGCCAGCATCGGTGGGGACAGGGTGAACGAGCAGTACTTC
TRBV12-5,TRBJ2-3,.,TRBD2,CASESSGRAVRAGAQYF,TGTGCTAGTGAGTCTAGCGGGAGGGCCGTCCGGGCCGGTGCGCAGTATTTT
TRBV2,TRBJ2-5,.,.,CASSLDRSQETQYF,TGTGCCAGCAGTTTAGACAGGTCTCAAGAGACCCAGTACTTC
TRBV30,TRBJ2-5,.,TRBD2,CAWSVRGGSGRKGQYF,TGTGCCTGGAGTGTACGTGGGGGTAGCGGGAGGAAGGGCCAGTACTTC
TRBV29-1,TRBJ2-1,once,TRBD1,CSVTPMTGYNEQFF,TGCAGCGTCACCCCGATGACAGGGTACAATGAGCAGTTCTTC
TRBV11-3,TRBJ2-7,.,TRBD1,CASSIHSTGGSYEQYF,TGTGCCAGCAGCATTCACTCAACAGGGGGCTCCTACGAGCAGTACTTC
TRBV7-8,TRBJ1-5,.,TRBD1,CASSLAKDREPQHF,TGTGCCAGCAGCTTAGCTAAGGACAGGGAGCCCCAGCATTTT
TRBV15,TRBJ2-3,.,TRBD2,CATSRGSGASGVAQYF,TGTGCCACCAGCAGAGGTAGCGGGGCCTCCGGGGTGGCGCAGTATTTT
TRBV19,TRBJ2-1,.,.,CASQGRGGEQFF,TGTGCCAGTCAGGGGAGAGGGGGTGAGCAGTTCTTC
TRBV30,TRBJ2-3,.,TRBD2,CAWREGGGRSTDTQYF,TGTGCCTGGAGAGAGGGCGGCGGGAGGAGCACAGATACGCAGTATTTT
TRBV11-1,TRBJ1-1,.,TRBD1,CASSPRTGMNTEAFF,TGTGCCAGCAGCCCGCGGACAGGGATGAACACTGAAGCTTTCTTT
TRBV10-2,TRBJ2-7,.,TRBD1,CASQGTGAYEQYF,TGCGCCAGCCAAGGGACAGGGGCTTACGAGCAGTACTTC
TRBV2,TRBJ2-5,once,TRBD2,CASRTSGMETQYF,TGTGCCAGTAGGACTAGCGGGATGGAGACCCAGTACTTC
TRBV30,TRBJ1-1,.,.,CAWGGSGHEDTEAFF,TGTGCCTGGGGGGGGTCGGGCCATGAGGACACTGAAGCTTTCTTT
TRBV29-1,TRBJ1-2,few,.,CSARRGYGYTF,TGCAGCGCCCGACGGGGGTACGGCTACACCTTC
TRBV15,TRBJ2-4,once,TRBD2,CATSMREGAKNIQYF,TGTGCCACCAGCATGCGGGAGGGAGCCAAAAACATTCAGTACTTC
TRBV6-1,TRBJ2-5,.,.,CASSRTVGAETQYF,TGTGCCAGCAGTCGGACCGTGGGGGCGGAGACCCAGTACTTC
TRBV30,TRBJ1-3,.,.,CAWRAGGSGNTIYF,TGTGCCTGGAGGGCAGGAGGCTCTGGAAACACCATATATTTT
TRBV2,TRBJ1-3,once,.,CASTVVLEGNTIYF,TGTGCCAGCACCGTGGTTTTGGAGGGAAACACCATATATTTT
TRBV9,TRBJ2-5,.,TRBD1,CASSVDSGGQETQYF,TGTGCCAGCAGCGTAGACTCAGGGGGTCAAGAGACCCAGTACTTC
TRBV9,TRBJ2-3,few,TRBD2,CASSVGGVAGFTDTQYF,TGTGCCAGCAGCGTGGGGGGTGTAGCGGGGTTCACAGATACGCAGTATTTT
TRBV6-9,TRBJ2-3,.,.,CASSSALSSLDTQYF,TGTGCCAGCAGTTCCGCCCTCAGTTCCCTCGATACGCAGTATTTT
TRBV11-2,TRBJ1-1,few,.,CASSLAQGTEAFF,TGTGCCAGCAGCTTAGCGCAGGGCACTGAAGCTTTCTTT